What follows is one TCR beta chain and its context. What it binds is not known. There are 13 residues in the CDR3. J lost 13 bases, V lost 5 bases, and 10 bases had no gene match. Germline V gives CDR1 SGHNT, CDR2 YYREEE (reference sequence). Before any sequencing was done, the ViraFEST assay used viral peptide pools to expand antigen-specific CD4+ T cells. Following a roughly 9-day culture, CD4+ T cells were purified. The vaccine recipients had no prior SARS-CoV-2 infection, with negative nucleocapsid antibodies. This entry comes from a study of vaccination effects on CD4 cells after COVID-19. Only in-frame clones appear in the TCRdb table, and some are missing; sequencing was by immunoSEQ multiplex PCR. The sample includes around 36,000 clones, about two thirds of them seen just once.

The rearrangement joins TRBV5-4 to TRBJ2-1, with 9 nucleotides matching TRBD2. The TCR sequence derives from a human donor who received a COVID-19 vaccine. This material consisted of CD4+ T cells from PBMCs cultured with SARS-CoV-2 spike peptides, taken before COVID-19 vaccination. CDR3 nucleotides: TGTGCCAGCAGTCCCGGCGGGGGGGCGGGACAGTTCTTC. This translates into CASSPGGGAGQFF.